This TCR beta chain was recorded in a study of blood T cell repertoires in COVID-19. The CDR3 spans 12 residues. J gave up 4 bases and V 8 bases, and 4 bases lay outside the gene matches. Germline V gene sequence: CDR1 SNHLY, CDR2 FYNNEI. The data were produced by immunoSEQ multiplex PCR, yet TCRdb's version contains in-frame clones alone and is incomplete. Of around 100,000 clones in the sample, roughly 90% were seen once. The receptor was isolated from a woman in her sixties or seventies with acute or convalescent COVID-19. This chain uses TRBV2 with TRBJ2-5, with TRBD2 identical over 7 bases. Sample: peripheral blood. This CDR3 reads CASWGGGETQYF. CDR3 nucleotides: TGTGCCAGCTGGGGGGGAGGAGAGACCCAGTACTTC.